Each of the 13 T cell receptor beta chains below was sequenced from the same sample in a study of radiation and T cells in renal cell carcinoma (dated by TCRdb to 2020 to 2022). The receptor library was made with the immunoSEQ multiplex PCR assay. This immuneACCESS table, as held by TCRdb, lists in-frame sequences with V and J called but not all clones. Of the missing ones, under half trace to an unresolved V gene in checked studies; the others have no known cause. The sample data list some 150,000 clones, and 70% to 90% of these were observed just once. The ten largest account for about 11% of the sample. The time point label here, explained by the study, means: baseline pretreatment blood. This sample's treatment or condition label indicates: 15 Gy SBRT to primary tumor, nephrectomy 4 weeks later. The sequencing here drew on blood, taken from a patient whose treatment included radiotherapy and nephrectomy. The receptors originated from a woman between 50 and 59 years old with renal cell carcinoma.

The rearrangement uses TRBV2 and TRBJ2-5; D unclear. Germline CDR1 is SNHLY and CDR2 is FYNNEI. Trimming took off 3 bases at V and 5 bases at J, with 19 bases between the two ends. The CDR3 consists of 16 residues. The CDR3 nucleotides read TGTGCCAGCAGTGAGCGGTACCCGCGAGAGTTTGAGACCCAGTACTTC. Protein sequence: CASSERYPREFETQYF.

The rearrangement uses TRBV4-2 and TRBJ2-3, with TRBD2 matching over 7 bases. V shed 2 bases and J 3 bases; nucleotides not matched to a gene: 2. The CDR3 has 14 residues. Germline CDR1 and CDR2: LGHNA and YNFKEQ. In DNA form, the CDR3 reads TGTGCCAGCAGCCAAACAGCGGGGACAGATACGCAGTATTTT. Amino acid sequence: CASSQTAGTDTQYF.

The rearrangement links TRBV19 to TRBJ1-4; 7 nucleotides line up with TRBD1. The junction had 10 bases not matched to a gene; V was cut back by 4 bases and J by 8 bases. Per the germline V gene, CDR1 is LNHDA and CDR2 is SQIVND (reference sequence). This CDR3 region has 15 residues. The CDR3 sequence is CASSRGTGEVEKLFF. The CDR3 region has the DNA TGTGCCAGTAGTAGGGGTACAGGGGAGGTCGAAAAACTGTTTTTT.

This sequence joins TRBV20-1 and TRBJ1-3; no reliable D call. V lost 2 bases, J lost 6 bases, and 5 bases lay in between. Per germline, CDR1 DFQATT and CDR2 SNEGSKA (reference sequence). CDR3 length: 11 residues. CDR3 coding DNA: TGCAGTGCTAGAAAGTTAAACACCATATATTTT. This encodes CSARKLNTIYF.

This chain links TRBV4-1 with TRBJ1-1; tentatively, D is TRBD1 (5 bases). Trimming took off 6 bases at V and 3 bases at J, with 11 bases between the two ends. The CDR3 loop spans 13 amino acids. Germline CDR1 reads MGHRA; CDR2 reads YSYEKL. CDR3 bases: TGCGCCAGCAGGCGAGACAGAGACACTGAAGCTTTCTTT. As protein: CASRRDRDTEAFF.

The gene calls are TRBV5-4 and TRBJ2-1, with D possibly matching TRBD2 (7 bases). Per the germline V gene, CDR1 is SGHNT and CDR2 is YYREEE (reference sequence). CDR3 length: 15 amino acids. V gave up 0 bases and J gave up 7 bases, with 14 bases separating them. The CDR3: CASSLGGGGQNEQFF. CDR3 nucleotide sequence: TGTGCCAGCAGCTTGGGGGGCGGGGGCCAGAATGAGCAGTTCTTC.

The chain employs TRBV4-2 and TRBJ1-2, with TRBD1 as a possible D gene (5 bases). CDR1 is LGHNA, CDR2 YNFKEQ, per germline. Deletions cut 0 bases from V and 9 bases from J, with 14 bases between. The CDR3 loop spans 14 amino acids. The CDR3 coding sequence is TGTGCCAGCAGCCAAGATGTCAGGGAAAGTAGCTACACCTTC. Encoded protein: CASSQDVRESSYTF.

This sequence joins TRBV5-1 and TRBJ2-5; TRBD2 matches 8 bases. CDR1 is SGHRS and CDR2 is YFSETQ in the germline V gene. The ends lost 0 bases at V and 5 bases at J; junction bases unmatched: 9. The CDR3 sequence is 16 residues long. CDR3 protein: CASSLVGGGHQETQYF. The CDR3, as DNA: TGCGCCAGCAGCTTGGTTGGCGGGGGGCATCAGGAGACCCAGTACTTC.

This clone was recorded once. This chain connects TRBV2 to TRBJ2-7, with unresolved D. This CDR3 contains 16 residues. CDR1 SNHLY and CDR2 FYNNEI come from the germline V gene. V was cut by 6 bases and J by 3 bases, with 21 bases left in between. CDR3 bases: TGTGCCAGCAGCAAAACAACAATCCCCTTATTCTACGAGCAGTACTTC. This codes for CASSKTTIPLFYEQYF.

The rearrangement uses TRBV19 and TRBJ1-5; D is uncertain. Trimming shortened V by 3 bases and J by 6 bases, and 15 bases separated the two germline ends. The germline gives CDR1 LNHDA, CDR2 SQIVND (reference sequence). This CDR3 has 15 amino acids. CDR3 loop: CASSIDKDFPQPQHF. The CDR3 region has the DNA TGTGCCAGTAGTATTGACAAGGACTTCCCTCAGCCCCAGCATTTT.

The chain joins TRBV19 to TRBJ1-4; D unresolved. The germline V and J ends were trimmed by 5 bases and 0 bases, with 7 bases remaining between them. CDR1 LNHDA and CDR2 SQIVND come from the germline V gene (reference sequence). The CDR3 totals 14 residues. The CDR3 region has the DNA TGTGCCAGTAGTGTGACAACAACTAATGAAAAACTGTTTTTT. This codes for CASSVTTTNEKLFF.

The chain couples TRBV28 to TRBJ2-7, with a weak D call TRBD1 (5 bases). From germline, CDR1 is MDHEN and CDR2 SYDVKM. Between the trimmed V and J ends, which lost 6 bases and 2 bases, there was a span of 20 bases. The CDR3 loop spans 16 amino acids. The CDR3 protein is CASSRRPGFMAYEQYF. CDR3 bases: TGTGCCAGCAGCCGACGCCCAGGGTTTATGGCCTACGAGCAGTACTTC.

This rearrangement joins TRBV4-3 to TRBJ2-2; D may match TRBD1 or TRBD2 (5 bases each). CDR3 length equals 17 residues. V dropped 0 bases and J dropped 2 bases, with 13 bases sitting between them. Germline-derived CDR1 and CDR2 are LGHNA and YSLEER. The CDR3 loop is CASSQDLSGANTGELFF. The CDR3 region has the DNA TGCGCCAGCAGCCAAGATCTTTCCGGGGCCAACACCGGGGAGCTGTTTTTT.